One sample yielded the 15 T cell receptor beta chains listed below, sequenced in a study of T cell changes during pregnancy in multiple sclerosis. Repertoires were generated with immunoSEQ multiplex PCR, while TCRdb's copy carries only in-frame clones and drops some. The data contain tens of thousands of clones, 80% to 95% of them singletons. Material: peripheral blood, obtained in the first trimester of pregnancy. These receptors originate from a female donor with multiple sclerosis, enrolled in a pregnancy study.

The chain uses TRBV19 and TRBJ2-2; 7 bases line up with TRBD2. The junction had 14 bases not matched to a gene; V was cut back by 3 bases and J by 7 bases. There are 17 residues in the CDR3. CDR1 is LNHDA and CDR2 is SQIVND in the germline V gene (reference sequence). The CDR3 loop reads CASSIWPAGSSGGELFF. CDR3 bases: TGTGCCAGTAGTATCTGGCCAGCGGGGTCGTCGGGCGGGGAGCTGTTTTTT. Using reference TRBV19 and TRBJ2-2 for the parts outside the CDR3, the full variable domain is DGGITQSPKYLFRKEGQNVTLSCEQNLNHDAMYWYRQDPGQGLRLIYYSQIVNDFQKGDIAEGYSVSREKKESFPLTVTSAQKNPTAFYLCASSIWPAGSSGGELFFGEGSRLTVL.

The rearrangement links TRBV4-1 to TRBJ1-4, with TRBD1 as a possible D gene (6 bases). Germline V gene sequence: CDR1 MGHRA, CDR2 YSYEKL. The CDR3 extends over 15 amino acids. Between the trimmed V and J ends, which lost 0 bases and 8 bases, there was a span of 13 bases. Written as DNA, the CDR3 is TGCGCCAGCAGCCAAGAAGCAGGGGTACGGGAAAAACTGTTTTTT. This sequence encodes CASSQEAGVREKLFF.

The chain carries TRBV2 and TRBJ2-5; 14 positions agree with TRBD2. The CDR3 spans 15 residues. With V trimmed by 9 bases and J by 4 bases, 7 bases remained unmatched. The germline V gene has CDR1 SNHLY and CDR2 FYNNEI. DNA for the CDR3: TGTGCCAGGGGACTAGCGGGGGCGGCTGGAGAGACCCAGTACTTC. It encodes CARGLAGAAGETQYF.

The chain uses TRBV19 and TRBJ1-2; 7 nucleotides agree with TRBD1. The CDR3 extends over 15 amino acids. Germline lookup yields CDR1 LNHDA and CDR2 SQIVND (reference sequence). With 5 bases clipped from V and 3 bases from J, the junction kept 9 bases outside the gene matches. CDR3 in amino acids: CASSPKDRWDYGYTF. The CDR3 DNA sequence: TGTGCCAGTAGTCCCAAGGACAGGTGGGACTATGGCTACACCTTC.

The genes are TRBV2 and TRBJ2-7; D is possibly TRBD2 (5 bases). Looked up from germline, CDR1 is SNHLY and CDR2 is FYNNEI. The CDR3 is made up of 10 amino acids. V was clipped by 7 bases and J by 7 bases, with 8 bases between them. CDR3 sequence reads: CASIAREQYF. CDR3 coding DNA: TGTGCCAGCATAGCGCGGGAGCAGTACTTC.

The chain recombines TRBV4-3 with TRBJ2-5; 16 positions match TRBD2. Germline loops: CDR1 LGHNA, CDR2 YSLEER. V gave up 0 bases and J gave up 4 bases; unmatched junction bases: 2. The CDR3 has 17 amino acids. The CDR3 sequence: CASSQEGTSGGGETQYF. The DNA for the CDR3 is TGCGCCAGCAGCCAAGAGGGGACTAGCGGGGGGGGAGAGACCCAGTACTTC.

This clone has a single count. The CDR3 protein is CASRASGTDGYTF. CDR3 in DNA: TGTGCCAGCAGAGCTTCCGGGACAGATGGCTACACCTTC. V is TRBV5-4 and J is TRBJ1-2; 7 nucleotides agree with TRBD1. V shed 5 bases, J shed 6 bases, and the junction held 7 bases outside the gene matches. The CDR3 runs 13 residues. The germline V gene has CDR1 SGHNT and CDR2 YYREEE (reference sequence).

A single count supports this clone. The J gene is TRBJ2-7, the V gene TRBV11-2; D ambiguous. CDR1 SGHAT and CDR2 FQNNGV come from the germline V gene. Trimming removed 0 bases at V and 6 bases at J, with 9 bases between. This CDR3 is 13 amino acids long. The CDR3 sequence is CASSLEVGIEQYF. CDR3 bases: TGTGCCAGCAGCTTAGAGGTGGGCATCGAGCAGTACTTC.

The chain combines TRBV27 with TRBJ2-1; tentative D call: TRBD2 (6 bases). Per the germline V gene, CDR1 is MNHEY and CDR2 is SMNVEV (reference sequence). V was cut by 5 bases and J by 1 base, with 15 bases left in between. The CDR3 consists of 16 residues. CDR3 in DNA: TGTGCCAGCAGTCTTACGGGTGGGGGGTCCTACAATGAGCAGTTCTTC. Its protein is CASSLTGGGSYNEQFF.

This chain uses TRBV6-5 with TRBJ1-5; weak D call: TRBD1 (5 bases). Germline V gene sequence: CDR1 MNHEY, CDR2 SVGAGI. Deletions cut 5 bases from V and 4 bases from J, with 15 bases between. The CDR3 is made up of 15 amino acids. CDR3 nucleotides: TGTGCCAGCAGTCTCGACAGAAATCAAAATCAGCCCCAGCATTTT. Its translation is CASSLDRNQNQPQHF.

This clone was detected once. The chain is built from TRBV19 and TRBJ2-2; 7 bases line up with TRBD1. The V gene end was trimmed by 9 bases and the J gene end by 3 bases; junction bases not matched to a gene: 7. This CDR3 spans 14 amino acids. The V gene's germline CDR1 is LNHDA and CDR2 SQIVND (reference sequence). The CDR3 protein is CASLNRGHTGELFF. The CDR3 DNA reads TGTGCCAGCCTCAACAGGGGCCACACCGGGGAGCTGTTTTTT. Drawing the rest from reference TRBV19 and TRBJ2-2, the complete variable domain is DGGITQSPKYLFRKEGQNVTLSCEQNLNHDAMYWYRQDPGQGLRLIYYSQIVNDFQKGDIAEGYSVSREKKESFPLTVTSAQKNPTAFYLCASLNRGHTGELFFGEGSRLTVL.

In this sample, this clone turned up once. The chain carries TRBV19 and TRBJ1-3; D not certain. The CDR3 sequence is 16 residues long. Trimming removed 3 bases from V and 0 bases from J, with 12 bases in between. CDR1 and CDR2 from the germline V gene are LNHDA and SQIVND (reference sequence). The DNA of the CDR3 is TGTGCCAGTAGTATGGCCAGTTGGGCCTCTGGAAACACCATATATTTT. Translated: CASSMASWASGNTIYF.

The chain joins TRBV7-3 to TRBJ2-3, with 11 bases aligning to TRBD2. Germline lookup yields CDR1 SGHTA and CDR2 FQGTGA. Unmatched junction bases numbered 3, after V lost 4 bases and J lost 6 bases. This CDR3 contains 14 residues. The CDR3 DNA reads as TGTGCCAGCAGCTCCGGACTAGCGGGTGATACGCAGTATTTT. The encoded protein is CASSSGLAGDTQYF.

The chain couples TRBV11-2 to TRBJ2-7; TRBD1 aligns across 11 bases. The V gene's germline CDR1 is SGHAT and CDR2 FQNNGV. With 6 bases clipped from V and 6 bases from J, the junction kept 1 base outside the gene matches. This CDR3 spans 12 amino acids. The CDR3 here is CASRGQGGEQYF. The CDR3 bases are TGTGCCAGCAGGGGACAGGGGGGCGAGCAGTACTTC.

The rearrangement joins TRBV6-5 to TRBJ1-1; the match to TRBD1 covers 10 bases. Germline V gene lookup returns CDR1 MNHEY and CDR2 SVGAGI. V dropped 7 bases and J dropped 6; count of bases not matched to a gene: 5. The CDR3 has 13 amino acids. CDR3 sequence: CASIGQGGSEAFF. The CDR3 DNA sequence: TGTGCCAGCATCGGACAGGGGGGGTCTGAAGCTTTCTTT.